This T cell receptor beta chain was observed in a study of T cells in Graves' hyperthyroidism and ophthalmopathy. Trimming removed 4 bases at V and 4 bases at J, with 11 bases between. CDR1 and CDR2 from the germline V gene are KGHSH and LQKENI. This CDR3 region has 15 residues. A note on this clonotype: Its specificity is unknown.

Using RNA transcripts as the source, TCR beta CDR3 regions were amplified. TCR CDR3 underwent first-round RT-PCR with the HTBI primer set. One entry per CDR3 protein, called by TCRdb with MiXCR from the multiplex PCR reads. Of approximately 370,000 distinct CDR3 sequences listed, approximately 18% are singletons. Findings of the study overall: Blood samples included most of the expanded thyroid clonotypes exceeding 0.001.

Drawn at first hyperthyroidism diagnosis, the blood sample preceded any ophthalmopathy symptoms. Sequenced sample: blood. The TCR originated in a woman in her twenties or thirties with Graves' hyperthyroidism that later progressed to Graves' ophthalmopathy. The chain combines TRBV18 with TRBJ2-6; D gene uncertain. Here the CDR3 DNA reads TGTGCCAGCTCACGGGTGCCGTCGGGGGCCAACGTCCTGACTTTC. This gives the protein CASSRVPSGANVLTF. Full variable domain (rest looked up from reference TRBV18 and TRBJ2-6): NAGVMQNPRHLVRRRGQEARLRCSPMKGHSHVYWYRQLPEEGLKFMVYLQKENIIDESGMPKERFSAEFPKEGPSILRIQQVVRGDSAAYFCASSRVPSGANVLTFGAGSRLTVL.